One and the same sample provided the 5 T cell receptor beta chains below, sequenced in a study of long-term antiretroviral therapy in people with HIV. An immunoSEQ assay, version v3.0, was performed at survey level. Assay used: immunoSEQ multiplex PCR; TCRdb lists only in-frame clones, some missing. The top ten hold under 15% of the sample, which has 33,000 or so clones, roughly 80% seen once. Sequenced here: unsorted PBMCs, sampled 0.3 years after starting antiretroviral therapy. All receptors come from a man aged 18 to 35 with HIV.

This sequence joins TRBV7-9 and TRBJ2-3, with 11 bases matching TRBD1. The J segment lost 8 bases and the V segment lost 1 base, leaving 5 bases of the junction unmatched. The CDR3 consists of 15 residues. In germline, CDR1 is SEHNR, CDR2 FQNEAQ (reference sequence). The DNA of the CDR3 is TGTGCCAGCAGCTTAGGGACAGGGGGCTTCGGTACGCAGTATTTT. Translating gives CASSLGTGGFGTQYF.

CDR3 sequence (DNA): TGTGCCAGCAGTGAAGCTGCCACAGCGCAAGAGACCCAGTACTTC. Its protein product is CASSEAATAQETQYF. The rearrangement links TRBV2 to TRBJ2-5; no definite D call. Looked up from germline, CDR1 is SNHLY and CDR2 is FYNNEI. This CDR3 is built from 15 residues. The V gene lost 0 bases and the J gene lost 2 bases, with 10 bases spanning the gap.

V usage is TRBV19 and J usage is TRBJ2-7; 8 nucleotides agree with TRBD1. The CDR3 is 15 residues long. Germline CDR1 and CDR2: LNHDA and SQIVND (reference sequence). V gave up 5 bases and J gave up 3 bases; unmatched junction bases: 9. CDR3 protein: CASSRQRQGNYEQYF. The CDR3 DNA follows: TGTGCCAGTAGTCGCCAGAGACAGGGGAACTACGAGCAGTACTTC.

The rearrangement links TRBV2 to TRBJ1-2; possible D gene TRBD1, 5 bases. The germline gives CDR1 SNHLY, CDR2 FYNNEI. The CDR3 has 14 amino acids. The V end lost 7 bases, the J end lost 4 bases, and 16 bases lay between the germline ends. The CDR3 region has the DNA TGTGCCAGCACCCCGGACGCCAGGGCCTATGGCTACACCTTC. Its translation: CASTPDARAYGYTF.

This chain connects TRBV27 to TRBJ1-2; no firm D call. The CDR3 covers 15 residues. Germline lookup yields CDR1 MNHEY and CDR2 SMNVEV (reference sequence). The V gene lost 3 bases and the J gene lost 4 bases, with 15 bases spanning the gap. CDR3 DNA: TGTGCCAGCAGTTTCCGACACCGCATGCTCTATGGCTACACCTTC. Protein sequence: CASSFRHRMLYGYTF.